This TCR beta chain appears in the sequencing data of a study of blood T cell repertoires in COVID-19. The overall study: T cells, B-cell-depleted T cells, or PBMCs supplied cDNA or gDNA.

This CDR3 has 16 residues. Trimming took off 1 base at V and 2 bases at J, with 12 bases between the two ends. CDR1 is MNHNS, CDR2 SASEGT, per germline. Original processing methods: Amplification of reference gene primers was used by the study to estimate nucleated cell counts. Clones were read by immunoSEQ multiplex PCR, and TCRdb kept only the in-frame ones, dropping some. D and trimming were read from the DNA, whereas the V and J calls and clone size are those reported in that table. The top ten hold 2% to 2.5% of the sample, which has more than 80,000 clones, over 80% seen once. The material sequenced was peripheral blood. The sequence was obtained from a woman aged 70 to 79 with acute or convalescent COVID-19. This rearrangement joins TRBV6-1 to TRBJ2-1, with D tentatively TRBD2 (6 bases). DNA of the CDR3: TGTGCCAGCAGTGAAGAAGGACTACTAGCCTACAATGAGCAGTTCTTC. This translates into CASSEEGLLAYNEQFF.